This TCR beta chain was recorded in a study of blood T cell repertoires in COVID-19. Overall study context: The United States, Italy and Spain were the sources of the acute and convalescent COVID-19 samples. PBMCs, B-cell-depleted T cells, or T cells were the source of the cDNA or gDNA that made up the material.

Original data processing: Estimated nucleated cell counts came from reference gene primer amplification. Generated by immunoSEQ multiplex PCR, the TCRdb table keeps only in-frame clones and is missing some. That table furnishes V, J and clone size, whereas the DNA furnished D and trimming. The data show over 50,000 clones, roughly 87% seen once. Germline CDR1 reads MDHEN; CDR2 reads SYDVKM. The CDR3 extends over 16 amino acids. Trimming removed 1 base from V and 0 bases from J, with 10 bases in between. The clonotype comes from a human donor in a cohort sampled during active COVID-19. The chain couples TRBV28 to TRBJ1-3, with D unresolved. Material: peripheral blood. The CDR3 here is CASSLSQASSGNTIYF. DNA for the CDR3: TGTGCCAGCAGTTTATCCCAGGCAAGCTCTGGAAACACCATATATTTT.